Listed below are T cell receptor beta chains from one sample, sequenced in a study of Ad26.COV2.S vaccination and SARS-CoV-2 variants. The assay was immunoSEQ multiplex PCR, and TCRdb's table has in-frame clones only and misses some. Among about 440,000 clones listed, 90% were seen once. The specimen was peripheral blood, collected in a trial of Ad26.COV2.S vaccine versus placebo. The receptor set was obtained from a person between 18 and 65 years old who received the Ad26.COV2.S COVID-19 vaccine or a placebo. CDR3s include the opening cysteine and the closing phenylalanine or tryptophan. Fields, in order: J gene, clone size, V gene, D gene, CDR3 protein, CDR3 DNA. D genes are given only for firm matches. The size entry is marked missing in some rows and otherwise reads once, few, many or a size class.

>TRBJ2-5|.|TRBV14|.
CASSQRGLQETQYF
TGTGCCAGCAGTCAACGGGGCCTCCAAGAGACCCAGTACTTC
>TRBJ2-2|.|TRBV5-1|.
CASSSSPTGELFF
TGCGCCAGCAGCTCCTCACCTACCGGGGAGCTGTTTTTT
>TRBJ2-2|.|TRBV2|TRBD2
CASSGTSAGELFF
TGTGCCAGCAGTGGGACTAGCGCCGGGGAGCTGTTTTTT
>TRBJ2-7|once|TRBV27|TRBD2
CASSLGTSGRYEQYF
TGTGCCAGCAGTTTAGGGACTAGCGGGCGCTACGAGCAGTACTTC
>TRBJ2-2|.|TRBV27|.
CASSFFNDGELFF
TGTGCCAGCAGTTTTTTTAACGACGGGGAGCTGTTTTTT
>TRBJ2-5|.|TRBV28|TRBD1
CASSLPPDREQETQYF
TGTGCCAGCAGTTTACCCCCGGACAGGGAGCAAGAGACCCAGTACTTC
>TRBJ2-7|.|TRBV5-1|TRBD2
CASSLGTSGVIYEQYF
TGCGCCAGCAGCCTGGGGACTAGCGGAGTCATCTACGAGCAGTACTTC
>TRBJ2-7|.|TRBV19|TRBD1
CASTTGGTGRGEQYF
TGTGCCAGTACTACCGGGGGGACAGGGAGAGGCGAGCAGTACTTC
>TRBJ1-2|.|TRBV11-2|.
CASEEPVNYGYTF
TGTGCCAGCGAGGAGCCCGTGAACTATGGCTACACCTTC
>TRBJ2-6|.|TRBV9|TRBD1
CASSVDMAPTGGVGANVLTF
TGTGCCAGCAGCGTAGATATGGCCCCGACAGGGGGAGTTGGGGCCAACGTCCTGACTTTC
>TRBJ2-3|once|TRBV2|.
CASSTSPLDTDTQYF
TGTGCCAGCAGTACCAGCCCTTTAGACACAGATACGCAGTATTTT
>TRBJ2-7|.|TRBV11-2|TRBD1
CASRPYDRGEQYF
TGTGCCAGCAGACCCTATGACAGGGGCGAGCAGTACTTC
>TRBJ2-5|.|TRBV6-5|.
CASKHLARGETQYF
TGTGCCAGTAAACACTTGGCCCGGGGAGAGACCCAGTACTTC
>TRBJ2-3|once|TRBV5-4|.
CASSLLDTQYF
TGTGCCAGCAGCTTGTTAGATACGCAGTATTTT
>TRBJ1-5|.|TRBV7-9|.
CASSLGGTNQPQHF
TGTGCCAGCAGCTTAGGCGGGACCAATCAGCCCCAGCATTTT
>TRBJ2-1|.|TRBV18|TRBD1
CASSLFGQASSYNEQFF
TGTGCCAGCTCACTATTTGGACAGGCCAGCTCCTACAATGAGCAGTTCTTC
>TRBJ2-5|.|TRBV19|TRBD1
CASSTFQGARETQYF
TGTGCCAGTAGTACCTTCCAGGGGGCGCGGGAGACCCAGTACTTC
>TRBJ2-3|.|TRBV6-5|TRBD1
CASSRGTGTDTQYF
TGTGCCAGCAGTAGGGGGACAGGCACAGATACGCAGTATTTT
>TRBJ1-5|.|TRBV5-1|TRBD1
CASSLGTGVGNQPQHF
TGCGCCAGCAGCTTGGGGACAGGGGTGGGCAATCAGCCCCAGCATTTT
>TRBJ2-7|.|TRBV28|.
CASLGTDGTSSYEQYF
TGTGCCAGTCTAGGGACAGATGGGACTAGCTCCTACGAGCAGTACTTC
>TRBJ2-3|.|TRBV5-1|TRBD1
CASSLEGAADTQYF
TGCGCCAGCAGCTTGGAGGGGGCCGCAGATACGCAGTATTTT
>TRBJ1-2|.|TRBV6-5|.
CASSQAANYGYTF
TGTGCCAGCAGTCAGGCGGCAAACTATGGCTACACCTTC
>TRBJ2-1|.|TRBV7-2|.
CASSPGPSYNEQFF
TGTGCCAGCAGCCCTGGCCCCTCCTACAATGAGCAGTTCTTC
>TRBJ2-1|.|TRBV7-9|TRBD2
CASITSGSEQFF
TGTGCCAGCATAACTAGCGGGAGTGAGCAGTTCTTC
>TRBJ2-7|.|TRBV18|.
CASSPLGPLKEQYF
TGTGCCAGCTCACCATTGGGACCCCTCAAGGAGCAGTACTTC
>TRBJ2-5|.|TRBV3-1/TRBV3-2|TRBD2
CASSQGWTSAEETQYF
TGTGCCAGCAGCCAAGGCTGGACTAGCGCGGAAGAGACCCAGTACTTC
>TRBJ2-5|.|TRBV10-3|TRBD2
CAISAGAGGGDQYF
TGTGCCATCAGTGCAGGGGCCGGCGGGGGGGACCAGTACTTC
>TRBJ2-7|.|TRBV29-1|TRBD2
CSVVVAGLYEQYF
TGCAGCGTAGTAGTAGCGGGGTTGTACGAGCAGTACTTC
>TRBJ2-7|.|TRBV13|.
CASSLRQEGKGQYF
TGTGCCAGCAGCTTACGACAGGAGGGCAAAGGGCAGTACTTC
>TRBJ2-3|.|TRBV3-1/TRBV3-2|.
CASSQVPGEADTQYF
TGTGCCAGCAGCCAAGTCCCAGGGGAGGCAGATACGCAGTATTTT
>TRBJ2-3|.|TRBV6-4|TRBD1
CASSPGQPTDTQYF
TGTGCCAGCAGTCCGGGACAGCCCACAGATACGCAGTATTTT
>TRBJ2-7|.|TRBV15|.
CATSRDPGMTYEQYF
TGTGCCACCAGCAGAGATCCCGGTATGACCTACGAGCAGTACTTC
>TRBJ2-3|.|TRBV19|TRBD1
CASSIYRGASDTQYF
TGTGCCAGTAGTATCTACAGGGGTGCTTCAGATACGCAGTATTTT
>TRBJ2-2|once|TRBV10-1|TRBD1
CASSESEGAAGELFF
TGCGCCAGCAGTGAGTCTGAGGGGGCCGCCGGGGAGCTGTTTTTT
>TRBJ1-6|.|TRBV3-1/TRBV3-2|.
CASSQGGRANSPLHF
TGTGCCAGCAGCCAAGGGGGTAGGGCTAATTCACCCCTCCACTTT
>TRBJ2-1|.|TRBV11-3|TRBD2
CASSLGRLAGGPSEQFF
TGTGCCAGCAGCTTAGGCCGACTAGCGGGAGGGCCTAGTGAGCAGTTCTTC
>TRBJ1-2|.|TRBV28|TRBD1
CASRELGQGFNYGYTF
TGTGCCAGCAGGGAATTGGGACAGGGGTTCAACTATGGCTACACCTTC
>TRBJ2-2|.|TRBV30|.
CAWGTPNTGELFF
TGTGCCTGGGGGACACCGAACACCGGGGAGCTGTTTTTT